The 8 T cell receptor beta chains below come from one sample, sequenced in a study of T cells in Graves' hyperthyroidism and ophthalmopathy. Amplification of TCR beta CDR3 regions used RNA as the template. The HTBI primer set drove a first-round RT-PCR of the TCR CDR3. TCRdb analysed the multiplex PCR reads with MiXCR anew, one entry per CDR3 protein. The sample has 75,000 to 100,000 distinct CDR3 sequences, roughly 49% seen once. What was sequenced was blood. The origin of the receptors is a woman aged 40 to 49 with Graves' hyperthyroidism.

At least ten counts were recorded for this clonotype. The chain combines TRBV7-8 with TRBJ1-6, with D unresolved. The V gene lost 4 bases and the J gene lost 4 bases, with 2 bases spanning the gap. The CDR3 is 12 amino acids. The germline gives CDR1 SGHVS, CDR2 FQNEAQ. The DNA for the CDR3 is TGTGCCAGCAGCTCATATAATTCACCCCTCCACTTT. Amino acid sequence: CASSSYNSPLHF.

Worth noting for this clonotype: At one end the junction does not follow the germline gene, possibly because of a read error. The chain has TRBV7-2 and TRBJ2-2, with 9 positions matching TRBD2. The CDR3 totals 16 residues. Germline V CDR1 and CDR2: SGHTA, FQGNSA. The CDR3 DNA reads as TGTGCCAGCAGCCTCCTTAGCGGGAGTGCGACCGGGGAGCTGGTTTTT. It yields the protein CASSLLSGSATGELVF.

Ten or more counts support this clonotype. The rearrangement links TRBV2 to TRBJ2-7; TRBD1 is a possible D gene (6 bases). Trimming took 6 bases from V and 0 from J, leaving 12 bases between them. Germline V gives CDR1 SNHLY, CDR2 FYNNEI. CDR3 size: 14 residues. CDR3 coding DNA: TGTGCCAGCAGACTCCGGGACACCTCCTACGAGCAGTACTTC. Translated, it gives CASRLRDTSYEQYF. Variable domain in full (rest from reference TRBV2 and TRBJ2-7): EPEVTQTPSHQVTQMGQEVILRCVPISNHLYFYWYRQILGQKVEFLVSFYNNEISEKSEIFDDQFSVERPDGSNFTLKIRSTKLEDSAMYFCASRLRDTSYEQYFGPGTRLTVT.

This clonotype came up many times. This chain uses TRBV25-1 with TRBJ2-5, with no clear D. Germline V gene sequence: CDR1 MGHDK, CDR2 SYGVNS. The germline V and J ends were trimmed by 1 base and 5 bases, with 11 bases remaining between them. This CDR3 comprises 14 residues. The DNA of the CDR3 is TGTGCCAGCAGTGAATTAAGTAGCAGGGAGACCCAGTACTTC. Amino acid sequence: CASSELSSRETQYF.

This clonotype was seen many times. The gene calls are TRBV14 and TRBJ2-3; the match to TRBD2 covers 10 bases. V lost 1 base and J lost 6; bases outside the gene matches: 4. CDR1 and CDR2 from the germline V gene are SGHDN and FVKESK. The CDR3 contains 15 residues. CDR3 sequence (DNA): TGTGCCAGCAGCCAAGGGCTAGCGGGAGTGGATACGCAGTATTTT. Translation: CASSQGLAGVDTQYF.

This chain links TRBV29-1 with TRBJ1-1; 10 bases map to TRBD1. The ends lost 2 bases at V and 0 bases at J; junction bases unmatched: 3. Germline lookup yields CDR1 SQVTM and CDR2 ANQGSEA. CDR3 length equals 15 residues. CDR3 region: CSVERDRGLNTEAFF. Here the CDR3 DNA reads TGCAGCGTTGAACGGGACAGGGGCCTGAACACTGAAGCTTTCTTT.

There are many counts of this clonotype. V and J are TRBV5-1 and TRBJ1-1; D is unresolved. CDR1 is SGHRS and CDR2 is YFSETQ in the germline V gene. Trimming left V 1 base short and J 1 base short, with 2 bases between. The CDR3 covers 12 residues. This chain's CDR3 is CASSLTNTEAFF. The CDR3 DNA is TGCGCCAGCAGCTTGACGAACACTGAAGCTTTCTTT.

The CDR3 here is CASSSGMMVETQYF. The CDR3 DNA sequence: TGTGCCAGCAGCTCCGGGATGATGGTGGAGACCCAGTACTTC. This rearrangement joins TRBV5-4 to TRBJ2-5; possible D gene TRBD2, 5 bases. Trimming stripped 3 bases from V and 5 bases from J, with 14 bases between. The CDR3 has 14 amino acids. Germline V lookup: CDR1 SGHNT, CDR2 YYREEE (reference sequence).